This T cell receptor (beta chain) was sequenced for a study of shared clonotypes between healthy human individuals. With respect to this clone: Its antigen is as yet unknown.

The method was immunoSEQ multiplex PCR; TCRdb's version includes in-frame clones alone and lacks a portion of them. The data show approximately 530,000 clones, with about 96% seen just once and around 0.066% held by the top ten. The ends were cut back, 0 bases at V and 0 bases at J, with 9 bases in the middle. This CDR3 has 15 residues. Germline CDR1 is LNHNV and CDR2 is YYDKDF (reference sequence). General study findings and limits: Compared with clonotypes that all four donors shared, non-shared clonotypes had lower generation probabilities.

The specimen was naive CD4+ T cells sorted from blood. As for subset: CD45RA+ positively selected. The chain has TRBV15 and TRBJ2-7; possible D gene TRBD2, 6 bases. This clonotype was sampled from a woman aged 25 to 39 in good health. CDR3 bases: TGTGCCACCAGCAGAGATACCGGGAGCTCCTACGAGCAGTACTTC. This translates into CATSRDTGSSYEQYF. Full variable domain (outside the CDR3, taken from reference TRBV15 and TRBJ2-7): DAMVIQNPRYQVTQFGKPVTLSCSQTLNHNVMYWYQQKSSQAPKLLFHYYDKDFNNEADTPDNFQSRRPNTSFCFLDIRSPGLGDTAMYLCATSRDTGSSYEQYFGPGTRLTVT.